This is a list of T cell receptor beta chains from one sample in a study of T cell repertoires in cytomegalovirus infection. MiXCR was run by TCRdb on the reads, yielding one entry per CDR3 protein. The sample contains just over 300,000 distinct CDR3 sequences, 15% to 20% of which appear only once. Sample: PBMCs. The origin of the receptors is a human donor in good health (CMV status not recorded). Some clones in this sample may be carry-over from other donors' samples. Both conserved end residues are trimmed from each CDR3. Size is stated for part of the rows, as once, few or many counts, or as a class when the clone is expanded.

v_gene	j_gene	abundance	CDR3aa
TRBV28	TRBJ2-1	-	ASSLIAAGGKEQF
TRBV2	TRBJ2-7	-	ASSGFGLAGGSYEQY
TRBV25-1	TRBJ2-1	few	ASSARVEFYNEQF
TRBV27	TRBJ1-1	few	ARSKGGGTEAF
TRBV2	TRBJ1-5	-	ASRQGQSNQPQH
TRBV5-4	TRBJ2-1	-	AGGGSYNEQF
TRBV7-9	TRBJ1-1	few	ASSPVTGVYTEAF
TRBV12-3/TRBV12-4	TRBJ1-2	-	ASRPGKQGTLGYT
TRBV5-6	TRBJ2-6	few	ASSLNPDRLLGANVLT
TRBV20-1	TRBJ2-7	-	SATPAGRYAYEQY
TRBV28	TRBJ2-7	many	ASMNAGALGDEQY
TRBV10-3	TRBJ2-6	-	AIKDQRTGANVLT
TRBV7-2	TRBJ1-4	many	ASSLAGGFGEKLF
TRBV12-3/TRBV12-4	TRBJ2-5	-	ASRFRDRGSETQY